This T cell receptor beta chain came from a study of early T cells in non-severe SARS-CoV-2 infection (dated by TCRdb to about 2021). As for the study more broadly: Because TCR sequencing relied on bulk RNA taken from unsorted whole blood, pairing of alpha and beta chains was not possible. The full study reports these points: VDJdb matching was skewed toward anti-spike CD8 responses and likely underestimated virus-specific expansions, missing private and CD4 specificities.

CDR1 and CDR2 are read off the germline V gene (reference sequence) as MNHNY and SVGAGI. V and J are truncated by 7 bases and 8 bases respectively, leaving an intervening sequence of 19 bases. Reading from cysteine to phenylalanine, the CDR3 counts 14 amino acids. Only CDR3 DNA is held: 42 bases, read in frame from base 1. This clonotype occurred a few times. Its binding antigen is unknown. Qualities for individual bases were not recorded, and no much larger clone is one base off. The study was a case-control design nested within a healthcare worker cohort in London, UK, with weekly nasopharyngeal swab PCR tests and blood sampling. Healthcare workers were recruited during the week of the UK lockdown, between 23 and 31 March 2020, and followed weekly for up to roughly 15 weeks. To prepare the library, 5' RACE was applied. Instrument used: NextSeq 500. To correct for sequencing error and PCR bias, the TCR library protocol tagged individual cDNA molecules with unique molecular identifiers. TCR alpha and beta chains were both sequenced, and the abundances of alpha and beta sequences in each sample were closely correlated with each other. The authors' analysis ran thus. Decombinator V4 was used to annotate the V gene, J gene and CDR3 of the TCR sequences. Expanded TCRs were defined as changing significantly between any two time points under a Poisson model with p below 0.0001. TCR abundances were normalised to the total number of TCRs sequenced per sample and were expressed as counts per million. TRAV1-2 paired with TRAJ12, TRAJ20 or TRAJ33 defined MAIT TCRs, while TRAV10 paired with TRAJ18 defined iNKT TCRs. A search of VDJdb, accessed on 1 November 2021, was run for TCRs annotated to CMV, EBV and SARS-CoV-2, with TCRs annotated for multiple antigens excluded. The raw public reads went through TCRdb reprocessing: fastp at Q25, MiXCR clone calling, in-frame beta chains kept. Every CDR3 protein is listed once, alongside the most common genes and DNA of its rows. These V and J calls rely on TCRdb rather than the paper's analysis. The table for this sample lists 50,000 to 80,000 distinct CDR3 sequences; 8% to 9% of them were counted only once. Of the sample, 10% to 15% falls within the top ten clones.

The chain joins TRBV6-6 to TRBJ2-3, and the D gene may be TRBD2, 8 bases matching. The clonotype was recovered from an adult who was a healthcare worker with PCR-confirmed SARS-CoV-2 infection or an uninfected control (not recorded which). The material was whole blood, obtained at baseline. CDR3 reads: CASTRGLAGATQYF. The DNA is as follows: TGTGCCAGCACAAGGGGGCTAGCGGGTGCTACGCAGTATTTT.